A single sample gave rise to the 9 T cell receptor beta chains below, sequenced in a study of T cells in tumors after PD-1 blockade. Method: immunoSEQ multiplex PCR; TCRdb's copy keeps in-frame clones and lacks some. There are about 47,000 clones in the sample; more than 70% occur only once, and roughly a sixth lies in the top ten. Sequencing was performed on PBMCs, taken before anti-PD-1 treatment. Receptor source: a human donor with basal cell carcinoma.

The CDR3 spells CASSEYIVGLGTEAFF. The CDR3 DNA is TGTGCCAGCAGTGAATATATTGTGGGCTTGGGCACTGAAGCTTTCTTT. The chain employs TRBV2 and TRBJ1-1; unclear D gene. Looked up from germline, CDR1 is SNHLY and CDR2 is FYNNEI. Trimming removed 2 bases at V and 4 bases at J, with 17 bases between. The CDR3 spans 16 residues.

The rearrangement uses TRBV7-2 and TRBJ2-1; 9 bases align to TRBD2. This CDR3 is built from 14 residues. With V trimmed by 1 base and J by 7 bases, 2 bases remained unmatched. The germline gives CDR1 SGHTA, CDR2 FQGNSA. CDR3 region: CASSLGLAANEQFF. CDR3 DNA sequence: TGTGCCAGCAGCTTAGGACTAGCGGCAAATGAGCAGTTCTTC.

This rearrangement joins TRBV12-3 or TRBV12-4 to TRBJ1-3; no firm D call. Trimming took 3 bases from V and 4 from J, leaving 4 bases between them. This CDR3 spans 12 amino acids. CDR3 nucleotide sequence: TGTGCCAGCAGTTTTACGGGAAACACCATATATTTT. Translated: CASSFTGNTIYF.

This chain joins TRBV4-2 and TRBJ2-7; 10 bases line up with TRBD2. The CDR3 has 18 amino acids. The V gene end was trimmed by 0 bases and the J gene end by 5 bases; junction bases not matched to a gene: 13. Germline loops: CDR1 LGHNA, CDR2 YNFKEQ. As DNA, the CDR3 is TGTGCCAGCAGCCAAGAAGGTTTTGAGCGGGGGGGCCTCAACGAGCAGTACTTC. Protein sequence: CASSQEGFERGGLNEQYF.

The rearrangement links TRBV4-1 to TRBJ1-2; TRBD1 might be the D (6 bases). Germline values: CDR1 MGHRA, CDR2 YSYEKL. Trimming left V 6 bases short and J 8 bases short, with 16 bases between. The CDR3 is 13 amino acids. CDR3 protein: CASRPPGGLGYTF. As DNA, the CDR3 is TGCGCCAGCAGGCCCCCCGGGGGCTTGGGCTACACCTTC.

In its sample, this clone was seen a few times. The CDR3 sequence is CASSSSGTGYTEAFF. CDR3 in DNA: TGTGCCAGCAGTTCCTCCGGGACAGGATACACTGAAGCTTTCTTT. V and J are TRBV6-5 and TRBJ1-1, with 8 bases fitting TRBD1. This CDR3 has 15 amino acids. V shed 4 bases, J shed 3 bases, and the junction held 7 bases outside the gene matches. CDR1 and CDR2 from the germline V gene are MNHEY and SVGAGI.

The V call is TRBV10-1, the J call TRBJ1-2; D perhaps matches TRBD1 (6 bases). V shed 6 bases and J shed 4 bases, with 12 bases lying between them. CDR1 is WNHNN, CDR2 SYGVQD, per germline (reference sequence). The CDR3 totals 13 residues. The CDR3 protein is CASSETGSYGYTF. In DNA form, the CDR3 reads TGCGCCAGCAGCGAAACAGGGAGCTATGGCTACACCTTC.

This clone showed up just once. The chain has TRBV19 and TRBJ2-3, with D maybe TRBD2 (5 bases). V was trimmed by 3 bases and J by 1 base, leaving 14 bases between them. Germline loops: CDR1 LNHDA, CDR2 SQIVND (reference sequence). The CDR3 has 16 residues. This CDR3 is CASSMGPPGGTDTQYF. CDR3 nucleotides: TGTGCCAGTAGTATGGGCCCCCCCGGGGGCACAGATACGCAGTATTTT.

This clone was found a few times. This chain links TRBV28 with TRBJ1-6; TRBD1 is a possible D gene (6 bases). Trimming cost V 10 bases and J 6 bases, with 19 bases left between them. This CDR3 contains 15 residues. CDR1 MDHEN and CDR2 SYDVKM come from the germline V gene. The CDR3: CATGTEGRGNSPLHF. CDR3 in DNA: TGTGCCACCGGAACGGAGGGCAGGGGTAATTCACCCCTCCACTTT.